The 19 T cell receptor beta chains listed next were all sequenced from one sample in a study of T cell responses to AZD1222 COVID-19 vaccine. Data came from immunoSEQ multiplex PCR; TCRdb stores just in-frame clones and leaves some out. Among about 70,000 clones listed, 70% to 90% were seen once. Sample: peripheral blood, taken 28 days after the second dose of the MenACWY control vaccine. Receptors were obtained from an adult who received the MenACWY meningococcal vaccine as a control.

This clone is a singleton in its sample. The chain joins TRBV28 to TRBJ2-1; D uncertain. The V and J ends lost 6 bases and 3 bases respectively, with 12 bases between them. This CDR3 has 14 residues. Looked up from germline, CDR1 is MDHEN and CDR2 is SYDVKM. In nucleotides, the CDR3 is TGTGCCAGCAGCCGCAGGCTGGGCTACAATGAGCAGTTCTTC. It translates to CASSRRLGYNEQFF.

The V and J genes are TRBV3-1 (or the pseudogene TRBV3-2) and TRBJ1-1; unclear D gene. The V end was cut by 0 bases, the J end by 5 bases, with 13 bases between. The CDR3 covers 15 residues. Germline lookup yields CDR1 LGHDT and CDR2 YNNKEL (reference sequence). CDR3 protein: CASSQDPKQYTEAFF. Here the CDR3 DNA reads TGTGCCAGCAGCCAAGATCCGAAACAGTATACTGAAGCTTTCTTT.

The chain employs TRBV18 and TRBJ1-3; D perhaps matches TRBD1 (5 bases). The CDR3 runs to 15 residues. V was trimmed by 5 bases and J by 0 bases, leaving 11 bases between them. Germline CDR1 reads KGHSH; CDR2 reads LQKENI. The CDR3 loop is CASSEGAGSGNTIYF. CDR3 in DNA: TGTGCCAGCTCAGAAGGGGCCGGCTCTGGAAACACCATATATTTT.

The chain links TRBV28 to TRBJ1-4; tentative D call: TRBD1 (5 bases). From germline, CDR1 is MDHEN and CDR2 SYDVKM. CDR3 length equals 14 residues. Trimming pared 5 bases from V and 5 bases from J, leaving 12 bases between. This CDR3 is CASSPPGGNEKLFF. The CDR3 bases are TGTGCCAGCAGTCCGCCGGGGGGGAATGAAAAACTGTTTTTT.

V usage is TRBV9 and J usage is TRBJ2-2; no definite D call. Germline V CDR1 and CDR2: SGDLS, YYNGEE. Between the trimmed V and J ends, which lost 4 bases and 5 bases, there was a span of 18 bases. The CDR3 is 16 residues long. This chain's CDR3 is CASSPPFATGTGELFF. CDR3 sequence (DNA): TGTGCCAGCAGCCCCCCCTTTGCCACGGGTACCGGGGAGCTGTTTTTT.

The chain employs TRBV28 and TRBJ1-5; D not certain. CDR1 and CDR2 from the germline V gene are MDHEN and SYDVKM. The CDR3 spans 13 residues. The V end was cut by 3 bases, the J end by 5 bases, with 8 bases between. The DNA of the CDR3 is TGTGCCAGCAGTTTCCTCCCCGATCAGCCCCAGCATTTT. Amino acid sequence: CASSFLPDQPQHF.

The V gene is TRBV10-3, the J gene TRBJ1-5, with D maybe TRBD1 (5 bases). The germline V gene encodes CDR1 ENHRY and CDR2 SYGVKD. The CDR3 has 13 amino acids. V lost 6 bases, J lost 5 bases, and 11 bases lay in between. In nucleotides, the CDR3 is TGTGCCATCAGGCAGGGTCCGGATCAGCCCCAGCATTTT. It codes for CAIRQGPDQPQHF.

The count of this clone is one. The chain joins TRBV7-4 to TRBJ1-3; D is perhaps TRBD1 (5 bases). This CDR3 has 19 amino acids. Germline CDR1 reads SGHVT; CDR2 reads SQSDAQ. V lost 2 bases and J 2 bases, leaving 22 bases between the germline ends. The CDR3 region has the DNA TGTGCCAGCAGCTTATCGGGACGGAGACACCACCGGCCTGGAAACACCATATATTTT. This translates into CASSLSGRRHHRPGNTIYF. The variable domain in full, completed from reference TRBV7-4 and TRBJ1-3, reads GAGVSQSPRYKVAKRGRDVALRCDSISGHVTLYWYRQTLGQGSEVLTYSQSDAQRDKSGRPSGRFSAERPERSVSTLKIQRTEQGDSAVYLCASSLSGRRHHRPGNTIYFGEGSWLTVV.

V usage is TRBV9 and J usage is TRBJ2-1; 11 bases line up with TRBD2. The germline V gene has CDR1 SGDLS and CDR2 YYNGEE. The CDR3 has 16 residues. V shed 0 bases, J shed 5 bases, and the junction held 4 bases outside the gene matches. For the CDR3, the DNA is TGTGCCAGCAGCGTAGGAACTAGCGGGAGACACAATGAGCAGTTCTTC. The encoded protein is CASSVGTSGRHNEQFF.

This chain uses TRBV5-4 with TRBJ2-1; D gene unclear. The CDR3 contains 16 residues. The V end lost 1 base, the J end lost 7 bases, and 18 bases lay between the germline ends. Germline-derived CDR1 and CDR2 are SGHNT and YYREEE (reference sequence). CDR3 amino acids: CASSLPPRSPTNEQFF. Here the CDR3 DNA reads TGTGCCAGCAGCTTGCCCCCACGGTCCCCTACTAATGAGCAGTTCTTC.

The CDR3 protein is CASRGKYEQYF. In DNA form, the CDR3 reads TGTGCCAGCAGGGGTAAATACGAGCAGTACTTC. V gene TRBV11-3 combines with J gene TRBJ2-7; no clear D. Germline V gene sequence: CDR1 SGHNT, CDR2 YENEEA. The V end lost 6 bases, the J end lost 4 bases, and 7 bases lay between the germline ends. This CDR3 has 11 residues.

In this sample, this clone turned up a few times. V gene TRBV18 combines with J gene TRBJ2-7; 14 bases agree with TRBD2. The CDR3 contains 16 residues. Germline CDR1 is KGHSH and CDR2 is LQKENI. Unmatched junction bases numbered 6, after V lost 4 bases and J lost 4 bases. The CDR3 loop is CASSRAGTSGGYEQYF. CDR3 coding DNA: TGTGCCAGCTCACGCGCCGGGACTAGCGGGGGTTACGAGCAGTACTTC. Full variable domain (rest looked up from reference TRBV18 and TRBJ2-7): NAGVMQNPRHLVRRRGQEARLRCSPMKGHSHVYWYRQLPEEGLKFMVYLQKENIIDESGMPKERFSAEFPKEGPSILRIQQVVRGDSAAYFCASSRAGTSGGYEQYFGPGTRLTVT.

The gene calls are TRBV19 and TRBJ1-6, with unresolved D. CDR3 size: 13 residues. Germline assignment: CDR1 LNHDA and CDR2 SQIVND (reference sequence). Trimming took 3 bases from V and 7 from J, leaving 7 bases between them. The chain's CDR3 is CASSINGNSPLHF. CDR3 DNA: TGTGCCAGTAGTATCAACGGAAATTCACCCCTCCACTTT.

The CDR3 nucleotides are TGCGCCAGCAGCCAATTGACTAGCGGGTTCAACGAGCAGTACTTC. It codes for CASSQLTSGFNEQYF. V is TRBV4-1 and J is TRBJ2-7; 10 bases are shared with TRBD2. CDR1 and CDR2 from the germline V gene are MGHRA and YSYEKL. The CDR3 contains 15 residues. V gave up 2 bases and J gave up 5 bases; unmatched junction bases: 6.

The CDR3 bases are TGTGCCAGCAGTTTAGAACTAGCGGGCGAGCAGTTCTTC. This translates into CASSLELAGEQFF. J is TRBJ2-1 and V is TRBV12-3 or TRBV12-4; TRBD2 matches 9 bases. J lost 10 bases, V lost 1 base, and 2 bases had no gene match. CDR3 length: 13 residues.

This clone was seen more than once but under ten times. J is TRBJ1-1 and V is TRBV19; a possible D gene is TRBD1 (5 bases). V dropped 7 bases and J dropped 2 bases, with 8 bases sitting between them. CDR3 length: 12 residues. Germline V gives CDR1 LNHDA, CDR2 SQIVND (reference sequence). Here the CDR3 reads CASKRGNTEAFF. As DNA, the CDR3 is TGTGCCAGTAAGCGGGGCAACACTGAAGCTTTCTTT.

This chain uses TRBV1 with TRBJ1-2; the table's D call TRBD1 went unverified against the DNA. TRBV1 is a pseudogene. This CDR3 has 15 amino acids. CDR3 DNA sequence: TGCACCAGCAGCCAAGACCAACAGGATGGTAGTGGCTACACCTTC. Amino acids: CTSSQDQQDGSGYTF.

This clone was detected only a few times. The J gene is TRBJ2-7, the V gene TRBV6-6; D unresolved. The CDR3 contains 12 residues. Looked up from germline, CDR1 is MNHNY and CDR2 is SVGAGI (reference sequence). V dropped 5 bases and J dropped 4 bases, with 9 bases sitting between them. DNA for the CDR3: TGTGCCAGCAGTCCCCTTCAATACGAGCAGTACTTC. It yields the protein CASSPLQYEQYF.

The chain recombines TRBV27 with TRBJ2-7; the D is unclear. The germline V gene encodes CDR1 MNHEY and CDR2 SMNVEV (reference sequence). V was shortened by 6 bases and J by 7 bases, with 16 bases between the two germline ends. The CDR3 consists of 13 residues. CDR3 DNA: TGTGCCAGCAGCCCGACTGGGCTGAGAGAGCAGTACTTC. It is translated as CASSPTGLREQYF.